This T cell receptor (beta chain) was profiled in a study of T cell clonotyping in hematopoietic cell transplantation. The CDR3 is 16 residues long. Germline V CDR1 and CDR2: SGHAT, FQNNGV. V lost 2 bases to trimming and J lost 6 bases, with 16 bases between them. This sample's time point: recipient sample about 28 days before transplant, after cytoreduction. Recipient blood drawn about 28 days pretransplant and days 30, 100, 180 after. Measured with immunoSEQ multiplex PCR; TCRdb has only the in-frame clones, and not every one. The data show 20,000 to 25,000 clones, almost 90% seen once. As regards this clone: Its antigen remains unidentified.

Study results and limitations: Without cell sorting, CD4 versus CD8 contributions remain unresolved.

The V and J genes are TRBV11-2 and TRBJ2-2, with TRBD1 as a possible D gene (6 bases). The sequencing here drew on peripheral blood mononuclear cells, taken before stem cell transplant. The sequence derives from a man between 18 and 29 years old with biphenotypic leukemia. Some clones in this sample may be carry-over from other donors' samples. CDR3 sequence: CASSLPSGEVAGELFF. As DNA, the CDR3 is TGTGCCAGCAGCTTACCGTCAGGGGAAGTAGCCGGGGAGCTGTTTTTT.